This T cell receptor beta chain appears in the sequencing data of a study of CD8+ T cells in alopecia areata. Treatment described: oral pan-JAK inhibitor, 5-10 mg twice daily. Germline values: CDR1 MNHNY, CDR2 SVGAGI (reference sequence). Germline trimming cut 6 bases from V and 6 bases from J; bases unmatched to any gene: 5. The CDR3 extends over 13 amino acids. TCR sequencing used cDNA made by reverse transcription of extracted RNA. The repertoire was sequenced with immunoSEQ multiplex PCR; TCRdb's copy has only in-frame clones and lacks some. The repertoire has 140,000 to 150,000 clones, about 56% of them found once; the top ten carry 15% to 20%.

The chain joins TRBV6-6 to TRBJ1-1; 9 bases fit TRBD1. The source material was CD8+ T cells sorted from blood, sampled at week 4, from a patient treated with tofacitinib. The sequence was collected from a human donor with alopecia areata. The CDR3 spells CASRPGQGSEAFF. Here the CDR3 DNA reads TGTGCCAGCAGGCCGGGACAGGGCTCTGAAGCTTTCTTT.